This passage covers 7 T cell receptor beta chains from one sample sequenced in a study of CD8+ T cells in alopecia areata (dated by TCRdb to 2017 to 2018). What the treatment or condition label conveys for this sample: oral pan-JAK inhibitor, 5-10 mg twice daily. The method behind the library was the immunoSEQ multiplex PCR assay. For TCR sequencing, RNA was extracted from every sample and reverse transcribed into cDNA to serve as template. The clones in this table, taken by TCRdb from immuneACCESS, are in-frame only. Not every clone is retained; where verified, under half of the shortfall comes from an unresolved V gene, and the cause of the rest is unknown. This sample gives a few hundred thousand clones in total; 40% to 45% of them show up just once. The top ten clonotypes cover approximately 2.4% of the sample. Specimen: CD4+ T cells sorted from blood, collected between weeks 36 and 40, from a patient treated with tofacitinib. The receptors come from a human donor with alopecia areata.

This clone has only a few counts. The CDR3 here is CASSALGVNTEAFF. The DNA for the CDR3 is TGTGCCAGCAGTGCTCTTGGCGTGAACACTGAAGCTTTCTTT. The chain recombines TRBV25-1 with TRBJ1-1; no clear D. Trimming shortened V by 4 bases and J by 0 bases, and 9 bases separated the two germline ends. There are 14 residues in the CDR3. Germline-derived CDR1 and CDR2 are MGHDK and SYGVNS.

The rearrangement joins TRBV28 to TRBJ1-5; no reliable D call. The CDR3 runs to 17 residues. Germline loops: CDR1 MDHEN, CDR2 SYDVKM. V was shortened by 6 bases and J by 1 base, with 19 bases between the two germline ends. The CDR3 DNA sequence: TGTGCCAGCAGCGACTACCGACGGGAACGGAGCAATCAGCCCCAGCATTTT. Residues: CASSDYRRERSNQPQHF.

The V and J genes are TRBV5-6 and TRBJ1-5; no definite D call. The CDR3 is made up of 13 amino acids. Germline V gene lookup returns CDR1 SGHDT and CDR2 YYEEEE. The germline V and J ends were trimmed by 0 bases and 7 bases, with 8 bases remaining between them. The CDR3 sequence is CASSLGRGQPQHF. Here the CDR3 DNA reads TGTGCCAGCAGCTTGGGGCGCGGGCAGCCCCAGCATTTT.

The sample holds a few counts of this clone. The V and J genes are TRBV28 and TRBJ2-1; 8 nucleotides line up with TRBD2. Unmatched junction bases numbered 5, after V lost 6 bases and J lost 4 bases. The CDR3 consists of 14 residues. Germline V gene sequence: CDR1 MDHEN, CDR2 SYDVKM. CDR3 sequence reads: CASSPSGLYNEQFF. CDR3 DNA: TGTGCCAGCAGCCCTAGCGGGCTGTACAATGAGCAGTTCTTC.

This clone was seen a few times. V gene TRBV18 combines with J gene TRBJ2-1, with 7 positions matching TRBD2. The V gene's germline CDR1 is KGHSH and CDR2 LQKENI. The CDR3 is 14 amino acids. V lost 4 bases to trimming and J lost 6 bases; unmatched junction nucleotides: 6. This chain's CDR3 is CASSQLATFNEQFF. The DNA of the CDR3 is TGTGCCAGCTCACAACTAGCGACCTTCAATGAGCAGTTCTTC. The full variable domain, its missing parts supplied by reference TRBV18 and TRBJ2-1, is NAGVMQNPRHLVRRRGQEARLRCSPMKGHSHVYWYRQLPEEGLKFMVYLQKENIIDESGMPKERFSAEFPKEGPSILRIQQVVRGDSAAYFCASSQLATFNEQFFGPGTRLTVL.

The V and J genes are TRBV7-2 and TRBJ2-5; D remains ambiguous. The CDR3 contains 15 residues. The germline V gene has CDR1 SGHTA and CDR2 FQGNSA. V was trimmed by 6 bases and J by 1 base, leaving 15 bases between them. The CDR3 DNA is TGTGCCAGCAGGCCTACAACAGAATTCCAAGAGACCCAGTACTTC. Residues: CASRPTTEFQETQYF.

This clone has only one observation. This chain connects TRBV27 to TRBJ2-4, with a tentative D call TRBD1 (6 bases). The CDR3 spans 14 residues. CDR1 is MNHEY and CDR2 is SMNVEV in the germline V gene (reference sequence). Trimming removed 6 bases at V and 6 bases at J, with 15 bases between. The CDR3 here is CASSTNRAINIQYF. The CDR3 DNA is TGTGCCAGCAGCACTAACAGGGCAATAAACATTCAGTACTTC.